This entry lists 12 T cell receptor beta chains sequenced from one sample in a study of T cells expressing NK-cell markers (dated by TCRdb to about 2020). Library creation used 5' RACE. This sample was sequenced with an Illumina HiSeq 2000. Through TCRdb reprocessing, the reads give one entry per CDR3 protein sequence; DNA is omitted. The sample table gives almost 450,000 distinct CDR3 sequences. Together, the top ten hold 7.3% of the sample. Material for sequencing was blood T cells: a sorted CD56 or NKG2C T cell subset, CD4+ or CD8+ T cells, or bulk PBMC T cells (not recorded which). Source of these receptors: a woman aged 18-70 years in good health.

The CDR3 sequence: CASSFGLQQGALFF. The V and J genes are TRBV7-2 and TRBJ1-4; TCRdb's D gene call, TRBD1, goes unchecked for lack of DNA. Germline V gene sequence: CDR1 SGHTA, CDR2 FQGNSA. The CDR3 sequence is 14 residues long.

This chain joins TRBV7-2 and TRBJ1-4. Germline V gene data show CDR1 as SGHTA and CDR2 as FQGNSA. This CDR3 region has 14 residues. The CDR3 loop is CASSFQQSNEKLFF.

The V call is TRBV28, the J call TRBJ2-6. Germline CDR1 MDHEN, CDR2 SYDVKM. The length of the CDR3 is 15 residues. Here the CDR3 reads CASSLVNPGANVLTF.

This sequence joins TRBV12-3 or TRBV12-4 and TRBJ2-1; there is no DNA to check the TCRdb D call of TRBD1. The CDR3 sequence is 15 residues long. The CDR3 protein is CASSWPPATLNEQFF.

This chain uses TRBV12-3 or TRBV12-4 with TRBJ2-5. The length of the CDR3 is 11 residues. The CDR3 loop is CASSFLSFLYF.

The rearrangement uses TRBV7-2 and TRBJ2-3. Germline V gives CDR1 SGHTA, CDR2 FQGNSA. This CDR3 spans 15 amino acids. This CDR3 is CASSLSILSTDTQYF.

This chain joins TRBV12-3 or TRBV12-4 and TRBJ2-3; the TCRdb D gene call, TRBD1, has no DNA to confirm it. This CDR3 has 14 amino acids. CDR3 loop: CASSREAGADTQYF.

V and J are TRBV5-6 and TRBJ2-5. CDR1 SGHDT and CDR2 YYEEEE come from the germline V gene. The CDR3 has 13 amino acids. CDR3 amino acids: CASSFDSVETQYF.

The CDR3 spells CASGRTWGNEQFF. V usage is TRBV7-9 and J usage is TRBJ2-1; TCRdb names TRBD2, which stays unverified in the absence of DNA. The CDR3 has 13 residues. Germline-derived CDR1 and CDR2 are SEHNR and FQNEAQ (reference sequence).

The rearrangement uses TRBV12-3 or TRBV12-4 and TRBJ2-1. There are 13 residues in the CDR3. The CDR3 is CASSLADYNEQFF.

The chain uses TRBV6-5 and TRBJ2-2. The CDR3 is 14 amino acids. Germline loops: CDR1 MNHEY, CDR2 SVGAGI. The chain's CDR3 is CASSPNSETGELFF.

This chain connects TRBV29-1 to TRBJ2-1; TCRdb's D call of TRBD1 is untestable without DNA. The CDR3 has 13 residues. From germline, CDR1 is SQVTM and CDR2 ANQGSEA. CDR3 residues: CSLRDGDYNEQFF.